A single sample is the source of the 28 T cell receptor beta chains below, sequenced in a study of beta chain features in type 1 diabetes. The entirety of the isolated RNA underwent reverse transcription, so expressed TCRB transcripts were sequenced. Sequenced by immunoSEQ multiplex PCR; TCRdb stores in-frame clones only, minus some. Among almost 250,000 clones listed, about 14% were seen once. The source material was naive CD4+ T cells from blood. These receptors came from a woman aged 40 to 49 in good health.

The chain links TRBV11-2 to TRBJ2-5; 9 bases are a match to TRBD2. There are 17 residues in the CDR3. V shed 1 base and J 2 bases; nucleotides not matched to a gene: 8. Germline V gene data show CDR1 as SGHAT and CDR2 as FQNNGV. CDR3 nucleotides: TGTGCCAGCAGCTTAGGATCAGCGGGAGGCCAACAAGAGACCCAGTACTTC. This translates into CASSLGSAGGQQETQYF.

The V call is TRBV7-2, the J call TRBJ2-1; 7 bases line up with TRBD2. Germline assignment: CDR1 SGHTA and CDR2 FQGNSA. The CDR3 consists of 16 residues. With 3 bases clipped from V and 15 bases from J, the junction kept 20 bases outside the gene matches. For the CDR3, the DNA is TGTGCCAGCAGCTTCCGGGGGGACCCTACCATGCTACCCCGGTTCTTC. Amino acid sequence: CASSFRGDPTMLPRFF. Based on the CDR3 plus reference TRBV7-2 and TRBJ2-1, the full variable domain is GAGVSQSPSNKVTEKGKDVELRCDPISGHTALYWYRQSLGQGLEFLIYFQGNSAPDKSGLPSDRFSAERTGGSVSTLTIQRTQQEDSAVYLCASSFRGDPTMLPRFFGPGTRLTVL.

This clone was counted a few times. CDR3 protein: CASSQKSLLSTDTQYF. The CDR3 DNA sequence: TGCGCCAGCAGCCAAAAATCCCTCCTTAGCACAGATACGCAGTATTTT. The rearrangement uses TRBV4-1 and TRBJ2-3; D is unclear. V lost 2 bases to trimming and J lost 0 bases, with 12 bases between them. This CDR3 is built from 16 residues. Germline CDR1 and CDR2: MGHRA and YSYEKL.

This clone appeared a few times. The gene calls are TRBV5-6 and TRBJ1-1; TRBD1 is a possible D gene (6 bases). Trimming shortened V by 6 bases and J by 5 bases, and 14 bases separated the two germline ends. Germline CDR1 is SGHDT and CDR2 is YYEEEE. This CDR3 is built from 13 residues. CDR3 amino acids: CASNLGARTEAFF. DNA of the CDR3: TGTGCCAGCAACCTGGGGGCGCGGACTGAAGCTTTCTTT.

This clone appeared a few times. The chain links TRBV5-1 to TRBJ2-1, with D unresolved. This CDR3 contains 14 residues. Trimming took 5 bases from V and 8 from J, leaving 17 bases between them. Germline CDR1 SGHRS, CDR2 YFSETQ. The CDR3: CASRLETLSDEQFF. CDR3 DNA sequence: TGCGCCAGCAGACTTGAGACCCTGAGCGATGAGCAGTTCTTC.

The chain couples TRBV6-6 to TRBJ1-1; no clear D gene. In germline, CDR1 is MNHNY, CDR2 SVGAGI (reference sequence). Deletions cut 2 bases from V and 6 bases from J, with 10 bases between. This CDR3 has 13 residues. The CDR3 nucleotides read TGTGCCAGCAGTTACCCCAGGCTCGCTGAAGCTTTCTTT. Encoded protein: CASSYPRLAEAFF.

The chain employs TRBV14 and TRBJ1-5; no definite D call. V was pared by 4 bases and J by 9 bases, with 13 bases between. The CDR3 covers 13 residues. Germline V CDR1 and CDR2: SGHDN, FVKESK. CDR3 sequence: CASSRQQSGPQHF. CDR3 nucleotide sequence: TGTGCCAGCAGCCGACAACAGAGCGGGCCCCAGCATTTT.

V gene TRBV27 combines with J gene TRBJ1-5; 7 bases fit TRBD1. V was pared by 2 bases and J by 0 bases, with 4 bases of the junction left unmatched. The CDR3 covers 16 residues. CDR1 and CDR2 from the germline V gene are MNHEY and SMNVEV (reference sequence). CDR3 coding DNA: TGTGCCAGCAGTTTACGGGACAGCTATAGCAATCAGCCCCAGCATTTT. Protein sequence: CASSLRDSYSNQPQHF.

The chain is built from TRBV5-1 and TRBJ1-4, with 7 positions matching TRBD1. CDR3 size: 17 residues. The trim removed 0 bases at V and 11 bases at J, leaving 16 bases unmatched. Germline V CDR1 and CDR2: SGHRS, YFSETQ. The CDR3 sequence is CASSLASVNQGVGKLFF. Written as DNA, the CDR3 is TGCGCCAGCAGCTTGGCCTCGGTTAATCAGGGGGTTGGGAAACTGTTTTTT.

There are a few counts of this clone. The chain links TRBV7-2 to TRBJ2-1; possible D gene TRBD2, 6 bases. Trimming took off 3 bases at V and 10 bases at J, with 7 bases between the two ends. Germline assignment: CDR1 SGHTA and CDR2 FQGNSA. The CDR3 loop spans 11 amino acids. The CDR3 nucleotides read TGTGCCAGCAGCTTGCTAGCGGAGCAGTTCTTC. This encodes CASSLLAEQFF. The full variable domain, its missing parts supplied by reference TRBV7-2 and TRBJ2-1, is GAGVSQSPSNKVTEKGKDVELRCDPISGHTALYWYRQSLGQGLEFLIYFQGNSAPDKSGLPSDRFSAERTGGSVSTLTIQRTQQEDSAVYLCASSLLAEQFFGPGTRLTVL.

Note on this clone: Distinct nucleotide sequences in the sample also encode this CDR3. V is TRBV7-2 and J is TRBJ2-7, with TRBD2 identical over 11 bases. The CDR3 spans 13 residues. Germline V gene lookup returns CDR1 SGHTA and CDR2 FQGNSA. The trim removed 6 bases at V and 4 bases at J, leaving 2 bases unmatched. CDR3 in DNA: TGTGCCAGCAGTTCTAGCGGGGGGTACGAGCAGTACTTC. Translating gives CASSSSGGYEQYF.

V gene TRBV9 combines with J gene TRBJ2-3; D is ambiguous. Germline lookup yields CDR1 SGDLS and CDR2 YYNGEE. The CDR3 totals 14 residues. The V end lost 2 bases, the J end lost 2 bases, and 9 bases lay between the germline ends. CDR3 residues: CASSVGQYTDTQYF. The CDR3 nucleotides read TGTGCCAGCAGCGTGGGCCAGTACACAGATACGCAGTATTTT.

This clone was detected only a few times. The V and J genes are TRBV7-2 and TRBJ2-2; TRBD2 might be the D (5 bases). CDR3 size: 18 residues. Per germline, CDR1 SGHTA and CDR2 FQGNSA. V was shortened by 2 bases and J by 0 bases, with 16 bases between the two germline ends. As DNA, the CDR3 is TGTGCCAGCAGCTTAACTTCGGGGTTTTTCGCGAACACCGGGGAGCTGTTTTTT. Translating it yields CASSLTSGFFANTGELFF.

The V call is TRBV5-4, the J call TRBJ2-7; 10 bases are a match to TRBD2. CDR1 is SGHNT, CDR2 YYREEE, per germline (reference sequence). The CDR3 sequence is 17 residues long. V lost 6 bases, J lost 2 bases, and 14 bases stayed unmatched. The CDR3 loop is CASTWGTSGVEAYEQYF. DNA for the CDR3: TGTGCCAGCACATGGGGAACTAGCGGGGTCGAAGCCTACGAGCAGTACTTC.

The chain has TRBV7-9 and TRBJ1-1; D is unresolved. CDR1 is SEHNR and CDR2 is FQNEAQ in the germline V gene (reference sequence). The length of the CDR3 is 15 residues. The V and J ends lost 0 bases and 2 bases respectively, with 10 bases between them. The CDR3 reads CASSLALAENTEAFF. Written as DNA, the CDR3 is TGTGCCAGCAGCTTAGCGTTGGCGGAAAACACTGAAGCTTTCTTT.

The CDR3 sequence is CASSAGTITDTQYF. The CDR3 DNA sequence: TGCGCCAGCAGCGCAGGGACAATCACAGATACGCAGTATTTT. The chain carries TRBV5-1 and TRBJ2-3; perhaps TRBD1 as D (6 bases). This CDR3 is 14 amino acids long. Per germline, CDR1 SGHRS and CDR2 YFSETQ. V was shortened by 4 bases and J by 2 bases, with 11 bases between the two germline ends.

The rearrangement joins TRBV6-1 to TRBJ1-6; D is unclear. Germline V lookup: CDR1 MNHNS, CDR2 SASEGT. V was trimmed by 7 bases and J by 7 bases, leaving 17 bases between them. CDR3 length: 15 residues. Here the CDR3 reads CASILTPGPNSPLHF. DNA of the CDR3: TGTGCCAGCATCCTTACACCGGGTCCAAATTCACCCCTCCACTTT.

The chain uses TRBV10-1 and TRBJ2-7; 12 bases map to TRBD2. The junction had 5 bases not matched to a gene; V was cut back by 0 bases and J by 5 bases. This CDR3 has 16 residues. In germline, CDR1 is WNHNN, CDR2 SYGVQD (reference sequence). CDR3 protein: CASSESRTSGENEQYF. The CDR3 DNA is TGCGCCAGCAGTGAGTCCCGGACTAGCGGGGAGAACGAGCAGTACTTC.

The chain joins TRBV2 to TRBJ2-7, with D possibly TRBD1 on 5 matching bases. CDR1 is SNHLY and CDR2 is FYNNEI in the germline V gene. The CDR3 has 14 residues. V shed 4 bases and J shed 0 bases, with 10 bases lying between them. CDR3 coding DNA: TGTGCCAGCAGTGCGGACACCACCTCCTACGAGCAGTACTTC. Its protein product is CASSADTTSYEQYF. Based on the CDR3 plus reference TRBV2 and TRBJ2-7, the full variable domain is EPEVTQTPSHQVTQMGQEVILRCVPISNHLYFYWYRQILGQKVEFLVSFYNNEISEKSEIFDDQFSVERPDGSNFTLKIRSTKLEDSAMYFCASSADTTSYEQYFGPGTRLTVT.

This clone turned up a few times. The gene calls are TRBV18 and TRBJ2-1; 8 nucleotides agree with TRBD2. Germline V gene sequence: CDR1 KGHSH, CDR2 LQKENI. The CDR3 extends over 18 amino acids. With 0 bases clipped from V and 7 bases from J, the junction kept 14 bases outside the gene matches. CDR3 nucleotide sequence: TGTGCCAGCTCACCACCACCGGGCCTTGGCGGGGGGTTAAATGAGCAGTTCTTC. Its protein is CASSPPPGLGGGLNEQFF.

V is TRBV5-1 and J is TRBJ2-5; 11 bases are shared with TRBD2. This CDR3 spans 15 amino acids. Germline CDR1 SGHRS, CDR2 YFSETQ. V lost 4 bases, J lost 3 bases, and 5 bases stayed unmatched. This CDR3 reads CASSPTSGGEETQYF. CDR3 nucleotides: TGCGCCAGCAGCCCCACTAGCGGGGGAGAAGAGACCCAGTACTTC.

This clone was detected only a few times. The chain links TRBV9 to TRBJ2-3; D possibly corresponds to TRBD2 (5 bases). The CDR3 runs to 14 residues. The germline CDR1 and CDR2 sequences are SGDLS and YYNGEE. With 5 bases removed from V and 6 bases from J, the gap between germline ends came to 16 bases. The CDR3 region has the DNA TGTGCCAGCAGTATAAGCGGAAATCGGGATACGCAGTATTTT. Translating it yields CASSISGNRDTQYF.

This CDR3 reads CASSLRTGASDTIYF. As DNA, the CDR3 is TGTGCCAGTAGTCTGAGGACAGGGGCGTCGGACACCATATATTTT. The chain employs TRBV19 and TRBJ1-3, with 9 bases lining up with TRBD1. V was pared by 5 bases and J by 8 bases, with 10 bases of the junction left unmatched. This CDR3 comprises 15 residues. Germline V gene data show CDR1 as LNHDA and CDR2 as SQIVND (reference sequence).

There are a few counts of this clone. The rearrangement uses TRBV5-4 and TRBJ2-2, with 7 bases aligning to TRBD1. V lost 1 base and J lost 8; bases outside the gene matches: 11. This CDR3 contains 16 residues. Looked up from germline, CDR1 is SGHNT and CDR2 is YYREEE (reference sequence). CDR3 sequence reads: CASSLFGTAPTGELFF. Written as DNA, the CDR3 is TGTGCCAGCAGCTTGTTCGGGACAGCGCCTACGGGGGAGCTGTTTTTT.

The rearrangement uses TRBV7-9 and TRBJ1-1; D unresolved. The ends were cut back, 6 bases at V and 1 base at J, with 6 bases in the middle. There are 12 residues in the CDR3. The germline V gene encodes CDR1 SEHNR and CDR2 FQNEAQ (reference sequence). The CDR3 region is CASRPGNTEAFF. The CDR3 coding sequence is TGTGCCAGCAGACCAGGGAACACTGAAGCTTTCTTT.

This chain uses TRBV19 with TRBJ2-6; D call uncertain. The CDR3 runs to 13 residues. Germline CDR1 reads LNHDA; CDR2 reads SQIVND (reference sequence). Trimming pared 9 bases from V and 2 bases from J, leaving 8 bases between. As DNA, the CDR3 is TGTGCCAGCCGTGCGGCTGGGGCCAACGTCCTGACTTTC. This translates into CASRAAGANVLTF.

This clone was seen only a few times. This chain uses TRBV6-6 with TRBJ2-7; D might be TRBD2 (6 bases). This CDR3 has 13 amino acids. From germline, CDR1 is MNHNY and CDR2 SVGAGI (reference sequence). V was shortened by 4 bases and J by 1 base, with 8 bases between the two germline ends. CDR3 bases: TGTGCCAGCAGTTTTGGGGGGTCCTACGAGCAGTACTTC. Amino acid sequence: CASSFGGSYEQYF.

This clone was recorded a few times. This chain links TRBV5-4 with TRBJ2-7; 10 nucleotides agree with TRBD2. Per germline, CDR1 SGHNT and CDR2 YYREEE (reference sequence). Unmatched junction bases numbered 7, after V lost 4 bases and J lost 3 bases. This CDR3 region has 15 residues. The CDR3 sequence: CASSQPSGGVYEQYF. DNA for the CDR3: TGTGCCAGCAGCCAACCTAGCGGGGGTGTCTACGAGCAGTACTTC.